The entry that follows covers one TCR delta chain sequence. Its target is unknown. TCRdb lists the protein of a much larger clone for this DNA, which differs at residue 14, so this is likely a read error; the protein given here is translated from the DNA itself. Vgamma9/Vdelta2+ and Vdelta2-negative gammadelta T cells were flow-sorted from PBMC for bulk sequencing. TCRdb re-called the multiplex PCR reads through CATT. The table shows 50,000 to 60,000 delta-chain clones, with roughly 2% occurring only once. These data come from a study of γδ T cells in repeated Plasmodium falciparum infection. Overall study: Samples were taken at baseline, before some infections, and 21 days after each. Study-wide findings and caveats: Vgamma9/Vdelta2+ T cells showed a stable polyclonal repertoire with shared TCRgamma sequences. Vdelta2-negative gammadelta repertoires, largely Vdelta1+, seemingly showed infection-driven waves of new clonal selection.

Germline CDR1 reads GEAIGNYY; CDR2 reads EKD. The CDR3 extends over 15 amino acids. The J gene has no call, while the V gene is TRDV2; the listed D gene, TRDD3, was not tested against the DNA. This TCR came from a pool of human donors (malaria-infected and uninfected, not separated). The sample taken for sequencing was gamma-delta T cells from blood. The CDR3 DNA sequence: TGTGCCTGTGACAGCCTGGGGGACCTCTCCGATAAACTCACCTTT. Amino acids: CACDSLGDLSDKLTF.